The T cell receptor beta chain described here comes from a study of CD8+ T cells in alopecia areata. This clone was seen only a few times. Gene names and germline match the mouse. Coverage ceases 4 residues before the CDR3 finishes, and the germline J gene fills in the end. RNA, once extracted, was reverse transcribed into cDNA for use as the sequencing template. Repertoires were generated with immunoSEQ multiplex PCR, while TCRdb's copy carries only in-frame clones and drops some. The data show 250,000 or so clones, none appearing only once, with 0.9% to 1.5% held by the ten largest. The sorting of pooled cutaneous lymph node cells relied on CD4, CD8alpha, NKG2D, NKG2ACE and other markers. Germline values: CDR1 NSQYPW, CDR2 LRSPGD (reference sequence). The V end lost 3 bases, the J end lost 0 bases, and 13 bases lay between the germline ends. This CDR3 contains 16 residues.

Material: CD4+ T cells sorted from a lymph node. The chain combines TRBV1 with TRBJ2-5; the D is unclear. The sequence came from a C3H/HeJ mouse with alopecia areata. For this strain, the MHC haplotype corresponds to H2-k. The sequenced part of the CDR3 DNA is TGCACCTGCAGTGCCTCTTTCAGGATTAACCAAGAC. This gives the protein CTCSASFRINQD. The whole CDR3 sequence is CTCSASFRINQDTQYF.